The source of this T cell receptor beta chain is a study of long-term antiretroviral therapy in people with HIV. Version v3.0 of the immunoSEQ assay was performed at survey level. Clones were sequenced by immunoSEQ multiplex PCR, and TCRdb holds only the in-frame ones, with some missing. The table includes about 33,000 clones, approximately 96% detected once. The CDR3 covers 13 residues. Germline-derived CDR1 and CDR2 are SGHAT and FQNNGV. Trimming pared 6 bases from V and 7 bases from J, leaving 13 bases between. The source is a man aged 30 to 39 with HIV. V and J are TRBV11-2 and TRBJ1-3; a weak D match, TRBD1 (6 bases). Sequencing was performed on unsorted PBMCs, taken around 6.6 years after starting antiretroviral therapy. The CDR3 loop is CASSLNRVNTIYF. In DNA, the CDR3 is TGTGCCAGCAGTCTCAACAGGGTCAACACCATATATTTT.